This T cell receptor beta chain emerged from a study of T cells in Graves' hyperthyroidism and ophthalmopathy. Notes on this clonotype: Its antigen is not known.

Regions amplified from RNA transcripts were the TCR beta CDR3 regions. First-round RT-PCR with HTBI primers amplified the TCR CDR3 region. TCRdb ran MiXCR on the multiplex PCR reads and lists one entry per CDR3 protein. The repertoire consists of over 450,000 distinct CDR3 sequences, with about a sixth occurring once and the leading ten covering 17%. Study-wide results and limits: Most clonotypes expanded in thyroid above 0.001 were likewise present in blood.

Among ophthalmopathy patients, the Clinical Activity Score reached at least 3, the NOSPECS grade reached at least 4, and duration remained under 3 months. Clinicians diagnosed patients from clinical symptoms, serum thyroxine and TRAb, thyroid ultrasound and orbital computed tomography. V gave up 5 bases and J gave up 6 bases; unmatched junction bases: 20. The CDR3 covers 18 residues. The germline gives CDR1 SGHAT, CDR2 FQNNGV. Sequencing input: blood. The source of this sequence is a woman under 30 with Graves' ophthalmopathy. The chain uses TRBV11-2 and TRBJ2-3, with 7 bases matching TRBD1. The CDR3 DNA follows: TGTGCCAGCAGCCCCCGCCCAAACCGCCGGGGCAGGGGGGATACGCAGTATTTT. It is translated as CASSPRPNRRGRGDTQYF.